The present entry profiles one T cell receptor beta chain with its context. Other DNA sequences in the sample encode the same CDR3. In the original analysis: Cell counts per sample came from amplifying reference gene primers. Generated by immunoSEQ multiplex PCR, the TCRdb table keeps only in-frame clones and is missing some. V and J calls and clone size are those listed in that table; D and trimming were worked out from the DNA. In the table there are about 70,000 clones, 65% to 90% of which are singletons. With 5 bases removed from V and 0 bases from J, the gap between germline ends came to 8 bases. The CDR3 length is 14 residues. Germline V gene sequence: CDR1 SGHTA, CDR2 FQGNSA. This specimen comes from a study of blood T cell repertoires in COVID-19. Study summary: Samples taken during acute and convalescent COVID-19 were collected in the United States, Italy and Spain. The cDNA or gDNA used as material had been derived from T cells, B-cell-depleted T cells, or PBMCs.

The TCR originated in a man aged 80 or over with acute or convalescent COVID-19. Material for sequencing was peripheral blood. This chain connects TRBV7-2 to TRBJ1-3; weak D call: TRBD1 (5 bases). CDR3 nucleotides: TGTGCCAGCAGCCCACAGGTCTCTGGAAACACCATATATTTT. Residues: CASSPQVSGNTIYF.